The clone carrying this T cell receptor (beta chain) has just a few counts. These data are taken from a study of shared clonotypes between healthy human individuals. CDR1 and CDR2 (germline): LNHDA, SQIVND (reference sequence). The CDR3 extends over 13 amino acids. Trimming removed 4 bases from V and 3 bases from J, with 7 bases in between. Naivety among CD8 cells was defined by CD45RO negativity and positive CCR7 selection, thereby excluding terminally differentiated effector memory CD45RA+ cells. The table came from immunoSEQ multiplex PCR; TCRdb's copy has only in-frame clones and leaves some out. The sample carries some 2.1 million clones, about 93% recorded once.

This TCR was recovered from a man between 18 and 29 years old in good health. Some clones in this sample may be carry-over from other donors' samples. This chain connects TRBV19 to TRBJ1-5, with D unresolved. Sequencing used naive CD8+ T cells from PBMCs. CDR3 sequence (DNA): TGTGCCAGTAGTACGGGTTACAATCAGCCCCAGCATTTT. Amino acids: CASSTGYNQPQHF. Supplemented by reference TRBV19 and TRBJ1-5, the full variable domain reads DGGITQSPKYLFRKEGQNVTLSCEQNLNHDAMYWYRQDPGQGLRLIYYSQIVNDFQKGDIAEGYSVSREKKESFPLTVTSAQKNPTAFYLCASSTGYNQPQHFGDGTRLSIL.